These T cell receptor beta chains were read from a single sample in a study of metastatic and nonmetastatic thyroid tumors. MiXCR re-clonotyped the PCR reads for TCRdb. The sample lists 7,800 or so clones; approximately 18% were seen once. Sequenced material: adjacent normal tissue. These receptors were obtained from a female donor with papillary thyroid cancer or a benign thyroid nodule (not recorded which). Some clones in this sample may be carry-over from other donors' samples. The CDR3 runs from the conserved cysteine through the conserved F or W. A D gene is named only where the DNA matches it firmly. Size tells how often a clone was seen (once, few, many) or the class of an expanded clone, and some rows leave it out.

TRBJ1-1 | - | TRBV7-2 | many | CASSPWGQMNTEAFF | TGTGCCAGCAGCCCCTGGGGACAAATGAACACTGAAGCTTTCTTT
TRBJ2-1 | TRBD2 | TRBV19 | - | CASEPSGRDYGEQFF | TGTGCCAGTGAGCCTAGCGGGAGGGACTACGGTGAGCAGTTCTTC
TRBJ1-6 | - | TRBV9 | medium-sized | CASSVGDSPLHF | TGTGCCAGCAGCGTAGGGGATTCACCCCTCCACTTT
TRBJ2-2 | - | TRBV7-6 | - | CASSPEVTGELFF | TGTGCCAGCAGCCCGGAGGTCACCGGGGAGCTGTTTTTT
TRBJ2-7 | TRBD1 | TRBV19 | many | CASSIVGRQGDYEQYF | TGTGCCAGTAGTATAGTAGGGCGGCAGGGGGACTACGAGCAGTACTTC
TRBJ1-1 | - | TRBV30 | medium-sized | CAWSVPYGTTEAFF | TGTGCCTGGAGTGTACCGTATGGTACTACTGAAGCTTTCTTT
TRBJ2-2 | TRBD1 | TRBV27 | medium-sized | CASSSGTGGILGELFF | TGTGCCAGCAGCTCCGGGACAGGGGGTATTCTGGGGGAGCTGTTTTTT
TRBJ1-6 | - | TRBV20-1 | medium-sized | CSARGENNSPLHF | TGCAGTGCTAGGGGGGAAAATAATTCACCCCTCCACTTT
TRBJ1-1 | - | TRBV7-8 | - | CASSGTGFLNTEAFF | TGTGCCAGCAGCGGAACAGGGTTTTTGAACACTGAAGCTTTCTTT
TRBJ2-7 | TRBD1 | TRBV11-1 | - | CASSPVVGTGGTYEQYF | TGTGCCAGCAGCCCAGTGGTAGGGACAGGGGGTACCTACGAGCAGTACTTC
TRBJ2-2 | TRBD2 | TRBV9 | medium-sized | CASSAPTWREANTGELFF | TGTGCCAGCAGCGCACCCACTTGGCGGGAGGCCAACACCGGGGAGCTGTTTTTT